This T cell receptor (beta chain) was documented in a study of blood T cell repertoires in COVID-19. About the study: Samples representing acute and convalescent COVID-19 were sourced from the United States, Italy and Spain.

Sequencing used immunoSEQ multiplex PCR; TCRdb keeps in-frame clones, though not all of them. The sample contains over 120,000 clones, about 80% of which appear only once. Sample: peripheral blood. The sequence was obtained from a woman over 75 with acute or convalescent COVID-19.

The CDR3 reads CASRQDREQFF. As DNA, the CDR3 is TGTGCCAGCAGGCAAGATCGGGAGCAGTTCTTC. The chain carries TRBV6-6 and TRBJ2-1; D is uncertain. The CDR3 runs 11 residues. The germline gives CDR1 MNHNY, CDR2 SVGAGI (reference sequence). Trimming stripped 6 bases from V and 10 bases from J, with 10 bases between.